Shown below are 28 T cell receptor beta chains from a single sample sequenced in a study of molecular identifiers for immune sequencing clone quantification. Using its own MiXCR run on the PCR reads, TCRdb lists one record per CDR3 protein. Altogether some 580,000 distinct CDR3 sequences are present, 25% being singletons, with the ten largest covering roughly 0.83%. The sequenced material came from naive CD8+ T cells from blood, with Jurkat cell RNA spiked in. This sample's subset: FACS-sorted CD8+CD4-CCR7+CD45RA+ naive T cells. The receptors shown here come from a human donor in good health. Some libraries in this study had Jurkat cell RNA spiked in.

This clonotype turned up a few times. CDR3 in DNA: TGTGCCAGCGGGGGAGGCTCCTACAATGAGCAGTTCTTC. This codes for CASGGGSYNEQFF. The chain joins TRBV12-3 or TRBV12-4 to TRBJ2-1; D is possibly TRBD2 (6 bases). This CDR3 has 13 amino acids. V was clipped by 8 bases and J by 0 bases, with 8 bases between them.

Concerning this clonotype: At one end the junction does not follow the germline gene, possibly because of a read error. This sequence joins TRBV27 and TRBJ2-5; possibly TRBD1 for D (5 bases). The CDR3 extends over 16 amino acids. Germline values: CDR1 MNHEY, CDR2 SMNVEV (reference sequence). The CDR3 DNA sequence: TGTGTCAGCAGTTTATCGTGGTCAGGGTGGGTGGAGACCCAGTACTTC. It encodes CVSSLSWSGWVETQYF.

With respect to this clonotype: Since the CDR3 does not end with the conserved phenylalanine or tryptophan, this likely comes from a read error. CDR3 amino acids: CASSPFSGANVLTL. The CDR3 nucleotides read TGTGCCAGTAGTCCCTTCTCTGGGGCCAACGTCCTGACTCTC. This chain uses TRBV19 with TRBJ2-6; no reliable D call. Trimming left V 5 bases short and J 0 bases short, with 5 bases between. This CDR3 is built from 14 residues. Germline V gene lookup returns CDR1 LNHDA and CDR2 SQIVND (reference sequence).

Notes on this clonotype: Since a much larger clone is just one base distant, this may be a read error. The V and J genes are TRBV5-3 and TRBJ2-5; D is undetermined. TRBV5-3 belongs to the ORF category, with a function that is uncertain. CDR3 length equals 13 residues. CDR3 sequence (DNA): TGTGCCGGAAGCTTGTCAGGTTCAAAGACCCAGTACTTC. Its protein product is CAGSLSGSKTQYF.

The table lists this clonotype with many counts. This chain uses TRBV7-2 with TRBJ2-7, with D possibly matching TRBD1 (7 bases). There are 15 residues in the CDR3. Trimming left V 3 bases short and J 2 bases short, with 14 bases between. Germline loops: CDR1 SGHTA, CDR2 FQGNSA. CDR3 residues: CASSFGQGGTYEQYF. The DNA of the CDR3 is TGTGCCAGCAGCTTTGGGCAGGGGGGAACCTACGAGCAGTACTTC.

This clonotype was detected many times. J is TRBJ2-7 and V is TRBV30; TRBD2 might be the D (6 bases). Per the germline V gene, CDR1 is GTSNPN and CDR2 is SVGIG (reference sequence). There are 13 residues in the CDR3. Trimming pared 3 bases from V and 4 bases from J, leaving 13 bases between. The CDR3 spells CAWSSSAVYEQYF. DNA for the CDR3: TGTGCCTGGAGCTCTAGCGCTGTGTACGAGCAGTACTTC.

This clonotype was counted between two and nine times. This chain joins TRBV5-5 and TRBJ2-7; D not resolved. CDR1 is SGHKS and CDR2 is YYEKEE in the germline V gene (reference sequence). Trimming cost V 4 bases and J 0 bases, with 11 bases left between them. The CDR3 covers 14 residues. In nucleotides, the CDR3 is TGTGCCAGCAGCCCAGACACAAACTCCTACGAGCAGTACTTC. Residues: CASSPDTNSYEQYF.

The chain links TRBV4-3 to TRBJ1-5; D perhaps matches TRBD1 (6 bases). The CDR3 is made up of 14 amino acids. Per the germline V gene, CDR1 is LGHNA and CDR2 is YSLEER. The V gene lost 3 bases and the J gene lost 6 bases, with 12 bases spanning the gap. The CDR3 DNA sequence: TGCGCCAGCAGCCACGACAGGAGTGTTCAGCCCCAGCATTTT. Translating gives CASSHDRSVQPQHF.

This clonotype has a handful of counts. The chain carries TRBV29-1 and TRBJ2-7; D call uncertain. V was clipped by 4 bases and J by 1 base, with 5 bases between them. Per germline, CDR1 SQVTM and CDR2 ANQGSEA. There are 11 residues in the CDR3. CDR3 protein: CSVVHSYEQYF. The DNA for the CDR3 is TGCAGCGTTGTACATTCCTACGAGCAGTACTTC.

This clonotype was detected once. A much larger clone differs by one base, so this may be a read error. This chain connects TRBV5-1 to TRBJ2-5; 10 bases are shared with TRBD2. Looked up from germline, CDR1 is SGHRS and CDR2 is YFSETQ. The CDR3 runs 15 residues. The CDR3 bases are TGCGCCAGCAGCTTTGCTAGCGGGGGTCAAGAGACCCAGAACTTC. This codes for CASSFASGGQETQNF.

A remark on this clonotype: With a much larger clone just one base away, this may be a read error. No DNA is shown, since the ends of the CDR3 on it are uncertain; the CDR3 is the one TCRdb lists. J is TRBJ1-1 and V is TRBV30; TRBD1 is the table's D call and was not checked against the DNA. In germline, CDR1 is GTSNPN, CDR2 SVGIG (reference sequence). The CDR3 spans 14 residues, counting both ends. CDR3: CAWSVGDGNTEALF.

This clonotype was seen ten or more times. The gene calls are TRBV27 and TRBJ1-5; TRBD1 matches 8 bases. The CDR3 runs to 15 residues. V gave up 6 bases and J gave up 2 bases; unmatched junction bases: 6. Germline V lookup: CDR1 MNHEY, CDR2 SMNVEV (reference sequence). CDR3 sequence (DNA): TGTGCCAGCAGGGAAGGGACAGGTGGCAATCAGCCCCAGCATTTT. It encodes CASREGTGGNQPQHF.

The V gene is TRBV30, the J gene TRBJ2-7; D is perhaps TRBD2 (6 bases). Trimming removed 0 bases at V and 4 bases at J, with 13 bases between. The CDR3 covers 14 residues. Germline assignment: CDR1 GTSNPN and CDR2 SVGIG (reference sequence). The CDR3 region is CAWSVWSGRYEQYF. The CDR3 DNA sequence: TGTGCCTGGAGTGTATGGTCAGGGAGGTACGAGCAGTACTTC. Complete variable domain (other parts from reference TRBV30 and TRBJ2-7): SQTIHQWPATLVQPVGSPLSLECTVEGTSNPNLYWYRQAAGRGLQLLFYSVGIGQISSEVPQNLSASRPQDRQFILSSKKLLLSDSGFYLCAWSVWSGRYEQYFGPGTRLTVT.

The V call is TRBV28, the J call TRBJ2-1; TRBD2 matches 8 bases. Germline lookup yields CDR1 MDHEN and CDR2 SYDVKM. The CDR3 has 14 residues. V gave up 4 bases and J gave up 8 bases; unmatched junction bases: 7. The CDR3 here is CASSSSGSGYEQFF. DNA for the CDR3: TGTGCCAGCAGTTCCAGCGGGAGTGGGTATGAGCAGTTCTTC.

Notes on this clonotype: A read error may explain this, as a much larger clone is one base away. The rearrangement joins TRBV25-1 to TRBJ2-7; D is ambiguous. V gave up 7 bases and J gave up 9 bases, with 7 bases separating them. CDR1 and CDR2 from the germline V gene are MGHDK and SYGVNS. The CDR3 totals 9 residues. CDR3 sequence: CASMWVQYF. Written as DNA, the CDR3 is TGTGCCAGCATGTGGGTGCAGTACTTC.

This clonotype was observed many times. The chain is built from TRBV23-1 and TRBJ2-5; D gene uncertain. Being an ORF, TRBV23-1 has a function that is uncertain. V was trimmed by 4 bases and J by 5 bases, leaving 20 bases between them. This CDR3 is built from 16 residues. The CDR3 nucleotides are TGCGCCAGCAGTCCCACTCTGGGTCCTCCTAATGAGACCCAGTACTTC. It translates to CASSPTLGPPNETQYF.

Of note for this clonotype: A read error may produce the germline difference seen at one junction end. V and J are TRBV4-1 and TRBJ2-2, with 10 bases matching TRBD2. In germline, CDR1 is MGHRA, CDR2 YSYEKL. There are 15 residues in the CDR3. The chain's CDR3 is CASSPSSGRTGELIF. For the CDR3, the DNA is TGCGCCAGCAGCCCGTCTAGCGGGAGAACCGGGGAGCTGATTTTT.

This chain links TRBV7-9 with TRBJ2-7; 8 bases agree with TRBD2. V shed 4 bases, J shed 0 bases, and the junction held 11 bases outside the gene matches. CDR3 size: 17 residues. In germline, CDR1 is SEHNR, CDR2 FQNEAQ (reference sequence). CDR3 coding DNA: TGTGCCAGCAGCTCGGCGGGGGGAGGGATGAGCTCCTACGAGCAGTACTTC. It translates to CASSSAGGGMSSYEQYF.

In the case of this clonotype: At one end, the junction sequence differs from germline, possibly due to a read error. The gene calls are TRBV13 and TRBJ2-3; D is possibly TRBD1 (6 bases). Germline V gene lookup returns CDR1 PRHDT and CDR2 FYEKMQ (reference sequence). This CDR3 has 15 amino acids. The CDR3 region is CAGSSTPGGTDTQYF. CDR3 sequence (DNA): TGTGCCGGCAGCTCTACGCCAGGGGGCACAGATACGCAGTATTTT.

This clonotype was seen a few times. The gene calls are TRBV5-6 and TRBJ2-7; 8 bases align to TRBD1. This CDR3 spans 15 amino acids. J gave up 3 bases and V 4 bases, and 9 bases lay outside the gene matches. Germline V gene sequence: CDR1 SGHDT, CDR2 YYEEEE. CDR3 sequence: CASSPGQGLFYEQYF. In nucleotides, the CDR3 is TGTGCCAGCAGCCCCGGACAGGGTCTTTTCTACGAGCAGTACTTC.

Comments on this clonotype: The CDR3 ends on some other residue instead of the conserved phenylalanine or tryptophan, so this is likely a read error. No DNA is shown, since the ends of the CDR3 on it are uncertain; the CDR3 is the one TCRdb lists. This chain joins TRBV25-1 and TRBJ1-4; the table's D call, TRBD1, was not checked against the DNA. The CDR3 length is 10 residues, termini included. Germline V CDR1 and CDR2: MGHDK, SYGVNS. CDR3 in amino acids: CASSERDRTV.

J is TRBJ2-1 and V is TRBV30; 8 bases fit TRBD2. The trim removed 3 bases at V and 7 bases at J, leaving 8 bases unmatched. Germline CDR1 reads GTSNPN; CDR2 reads SVGIG (reference sequence). The CDR3 has 14 amino acids. The CDR3 bases are TGTGCCTGGAGCGCCGGGAGGGGGGCTAATGAGCAGTTCTTC. This encodes CAWSAGRGANEQFF.

V and J are TRBV5-1 and TRBJ2-3; 8 bases agree with TRBD2. Per the germline V gene, CDR1 is SGHRS and CDR2 is YFSETQ. The CDR3 runs to 16 residues. V lost 1 base, J lost 2 bases, and 6 bases stayed unmatched. CDR3 in DNA: TGCGCCAGCAGCTTGAGGGCGGGGGGACTCACAGATACGCAGTATTTT. Protein sequence: CASSLRAGGLTDTQYF.

Concerning this clonotype itself: A read error is possible here, since a much larger clone lies one base away. This chain links TRBV29-1 with TRBJ1-2; D remains ambiguous. CDR3 length: 14 amino acids. CDR1 is SQVTM and CDR2 is ANQGSEA in the germline V gene. CDR3 sequence: CGVEDHASSYGYTF. The CDR3 DNA reads TGCGGCGTTGAAGATCACGCCAGCTCCTATGGCTACACCTTC.

This clonotype was counted at least ten times. V usage is TRBV4-1 and J usage is TRBJ1-2, with TRBD1 identical over 7 bases. Germline assignment: CDR1 MGHRA and CDR2 YSYEKL. This CDR3 is 16 amino acids long. V was clipped by 0 bases and J by 3 bases; unmatched bases: 7. CDR3 sequence: CASSQDFGQVYYGYTF. The CDR3, as DNA: TGCGCCAGCAGCCAAGATTTTGGACAGGTGTACTATGGCTACACCTTC.

This clonotype appeared a few times. The gene calls are TRBV19 and TRBJ1-4; D is uncertain. Trimming left V 7 bases short and J 11 bases short, with 17 bases between. The CDR3 loop spans 13 amino acids. CDR1 is LNHDA and CDR2 is SQIVND in the germline V gene (reference sequence). CDR3 amino acids: CASTSLDAAKLFF. Written as DNA, the CDR3 is TGTGCCAGTACCTCCCTGGACGCCGCGAAACTGTTTTTT. The variable domain in full, completed from reference TRBV19 and TRBJ1-4, reads DGGITQSPKYLFRKEGQNVTLSCEQNLNHDAMYWYRQDPGQGLRLIYYSQIVNDFQKGDIAEGYSVSREKKESFPLTVTSAQKNPTAFYLCASTSLDAAKLFFGSGTQLSVL.

This clonotype was seen once. The chain combines TRBV30 with TRBJ1-1, with D uncertain. This CDR3 is 14 amino acids long. Germline V lookup: CDR1 GTSNPN, CDR2 SVGIG (reference sequence). V lost 5 bases and J 3 bases, leaving 16 bases between the germline ends. The CDR3 DNA sequence: TGTGCCTGGGGGAGGTCGGTGATGGACACTGAAGCTTTCTTT. As protein: CAWGRSVMDTEAFF.

Many counts were recorded for this clonotype. The chain links TRBV5-4 to TRBJ2-2; 10 nucleotides line up with TRBD2. Trimming cost V 1 base and J 6 bases; bases outside gene matches: 9. This CDR3 comprises 17 residues. The germline V gene has CDR1 SGHNT and CDR2 YYREEE (reference sequence). The CDR3 here is CASSLRLAGDVPGELFF. In DNA, the CDR3 is TGTGCCAGCAGCTTGAGGCTAGCGGGAGATGTACCCGGGGAGCTGTTTTTT.